Each of the 8 T cell receptor beta chains below was sequenced from the same sample in a study of CD8+CD57+ T cells in acquired aplastic anemia. For CDR3 and TCR beta VDJ profiling, genomic DNA was the template used. Each CDR3 protein is one row after TCRdb ran MiXCR on the reads. This sample has some 170,000 distinct CDR3 sequences, with roughly 45% found just once. Sequencing was carried out using sorted CD4+, CD8+, or CD8+CD57+ T cells (not recorded which) from PBMCs. All receptors derive from a human donor in good health.

This sequence joins TRBV20-1 and TRBJ2-5; D is unresolved. In germline, CDR1 is DFQATT, CDR2 SNEGSKA (reference sequence). V lost 5 bases and J 5 bases, leaving 6 bases between the germline ends. The length of the CDR3 is 10 residues. CDR3 amino acids: CSAGWETQYF. As DNA, the CDR3 is TGCAGTGCTGGCTGGGAGACCCAGTACTTC.

In this sample, this clonotype turned up a few times. V and J are TRBV19 and TRBJ2-7; weak D call: TRBD1 (6 bases). V was pared by 7 bases and J by 0 bases, with 13 bases between. From germline, CDR1 is LNHDA and CDR2 SQIVND (reference sequence). The CDR3 length is 14 residues. This CDR3 is CASTEQTGSYEQYF. The CDR3 bases are TGTGCCAGTACCGAGCAGACAGGCTCCTACGAGCAGTACTTC.

This clonotype was seen only once. At one end, the junction sequence differs from germline, possibly due to a read error. This sequence joins TRBV2 and TRBJ2-1; a possible D gene is TRBD1 (6 bases). This CDR3 contains 15 residues. CDR1 is SNHLY, CDR2 FYNNEI, per germline. The CDR3, as DNA: TGTGCCACCAGTGATTTGGAAAGGGACAACAATGAGCAGTTCTTC. This encodes CATSDLERDNNEQFF. The full variable domain, rest sourced from reference TRBV2 and TRBJ2-1, is EPEVTQTPSHQVTQMGQEVILRCVPISNHLYFYWYRQILGQKVEFLVSFYNNEISEKSEIFDDQFSVERPDGSNFTLKIRSTKLEDSAMYFCATSDLERDNNEQFFGPGTRLTVL.

The V and J genes are TRBV11-2 and TRBJ2-5; 9 nucleotides agree with TRBD1. Germline values: CDR1 SGHAT, CDR2 FQNNGV. This CDR3 region has 15 residues. With 1 base clipped from V and 4 bases from J, the junction kept 4 bases outside the gene matches. CDR3 in amino acids: CASSLGGTGRETQYF. For the CDR3, the DNA is TGTGCCAGCAGCTTAGGGGGGACAGGGAGAGAGACCCAGTACTTC.

V gene TRBV20-1 combines with J gene TRBJ2-7; D perhaps matches TRBD2 (5 bases). Germline V CDR1 and CDR2: DFQATT, SNEGSKA (reference sequence). The CDR3 loop spans 14 amino acids. V was trimmed by 0 bases and J by 3 bases, leaving 12 bases between them. CDR3 protein: CSARDQRDNYEQYF. The CDR3 nucleotides are TGCAGTGCTAGAGATCAGAGGGATAACTACGAGCAGTACTTC.

This clonotype was observed many times. The CDR3: CASSPVRNEKLFF. CDR3 in DNA: TGTGCCAGCAGTCCCGTGAGGAATGAAAAACTGTTTTTT. The chain uses TRBV5-8 and TRBJ1-4; D not resolved. The CDR3 is made up of 13 amino acids. Trimming left V 5 bases short and J 5 bases short, with 10 bases between. Germline CDR1 and CDR2: SGHTS and YDEGEE.

About this clonotype itself: A much larger clone is a single base away; this may be a read error. V usage is TRBV2 and J usage is TRBJ2-3, with D perhaps given as TRBD1 or TRBD2 (5 bases each). Germline V gives CDR1 SNHLY, CDR2 FYNNEI. CDR3 size: 15 residues. CDR3 residues: CVSSERDLGTDTQYF. CDR3 nucleotides: TGTGTCAGCAGTGAAAGGGACCTAGGCACAGATACGCAGTATTTT.

This clonotype was recorded only once. V gene TRBV11-1 combines with J gene TRBJ2-5; TRBD2 aligns across 10 bases. V lost 1 base to trimming and J lost 5 bases; unmatched junction nucleotides: 10. Germline V lookup: CDR1 SGHAT, CDR2 FQDESV (reference sequence). This CDR3 region has 17 residues. The chain's CDR3 is CASSLGAGAGGHETQYF. The CDR3 coding sequence is TGTGCCAGCAGCTTAGGGGCCGGAGCGGGGGGGCACGAGACCCAGTACTTC.